Listed below are T cell receptor beta chains from one sample, sequenced in a study of CD8+ T cells in alopecia areata. Here immunoSEQ multiplex PCR was the method, and the copy in TCRdb shows in-frame clones only, minus some. Counted here are approximately 280,000 clones, roughly 60% occurring once; the ten biggest clones make up around 1.8%. Source: CD4+ T cells sorted from blood, taken at week 24, from a patient treated with tofacitinib. These receptors originate from a human donor with alopecia areata. CDR3s include the opening cysteine and the closing phenylalanine or tryptophan. D genes are given only for firm matches. Clone size is given for some rows only: seen once, a few or many times, or a class if the clone is expanded.

>TRBV30|.|TRBJ2-5|.
CAWSRRRYQETQYF
TGTGCCTGGAGTAGGCGCCGGTACCAAGAGACCCAGTACTTC
>TRBV5-1|.|TRBJ2-5|.
CASSLTGMETQYF
TGCGCCAGCAGCTTGACCGGTATGGAGACCCAGTACTTC
>TRBV29-1|once|TRBJ1-2|.
CSVHDGYTF
TGCAGCGTTCATGATGGCTACACCTTC
>TRBV5-1|.|TRBJ2-7|TRBD2
CASSFSGGREQYF
TGCGCCAGCAGCTTTAGCGGGGGTCGGGAGCAGTACTTC
>TRBV6-5|.|TRBJ1-2|.
CASSYSHKGSSYGYTF
TGTGCCAGCAGTTACTCCCATAAGGGGAGTAGCTATGGCTACACCTTC
>TRBV5-1|.|TRBJ1-3|.
CASSPTTFPAGNTIYF
TGCGCCAGCAGCCCGACGACTTTCCCAGCTGGAAACACCATATATTTT
>TRBV7-9|.|TRBJ2-7|.
CASSSTGYSYEQYF
TGTGCCAGCAGCTCGACAGGTTACTCCTACGAGCAGTACTTC
>TRBV18|.|TRBJ1-2|.
CASSPETRVGNYGYTF
TGTGCCAGCTCACCTGAGACCAGGGTGGGGAACTATGGCTACACCTTC
>TRBV15|.|TRBJ2-1|.
CATSRDKSADEQFF
TGTGCCACCAGCAGAGATAAATCTGCGGACGAGCAGTTCTTC
>TRBV9|.|TRBJ2-2|.
CASSAYVTGELFF
TGTGCCAGCAGCGCCTATGTCACCGGGGAGCTGTTTTTT
>TRBV20-1|.|TRBJ1-1|.
CSALSETEAFF
TGCAGTGCTTTAAGCGAGACTGAAGCTTTCTTT
>TRBV2|.|TRBJ2-7|.
CASSYDRGEQYF
TGTGCCAGCAGTTATGATCGGGGCGAGCAGTACTTC
>TRBV30|few|TRBJ2-5|TRBD1
CAWVARGPQETQYF
TGTGCCTGGGTGGCCAGGGGGCCCCAAGAGACCCAGTACTTC
>TRBV9|.|TRBJ1-1|.
CASSAKTGRETEAFF
TGTGCCAGCAGCGCCAAGACAGGACGGGAGACTGAAGCTTTCTTT
>TRBV5-1|.|TRBJ1-5|.
CASSPEGGGSQPQHF
TGCGCCAGCAGCCCGGAGGGCGGGGGCTCTCAGCCCCAGCATTTT
>TRBV9|.|TRBJ2-4|.
CASSVGGVGNIQYF
TGTGCCAGCAGCGTAGGAGGGGTTGGGAACATTCAGTACTTC
>TRBV5-4|.|TRBJ2-7|.
CASSLRRASSYEQYF
TGTGCCAGCAGCTTGCGTAGGGCCAGCTCCTACGAGCAGTACTTC
>TRBV9|.|TRBJ2-1|.
CASSDGSSYNEQFF
TGTGCCAGCAGCGACGGGAGCTCCTACAATGAGCAGTTCTTC
>TRBV20-1|few|TRBJ2-5|.
CSAGAQYF
TGCAGTGCTGGGGCCCAGTACTTC
>TRBV30|.|TRBJ1-2|.
CAWSARGGFSASYTF
TGTGCCTGGAGCGCAAGGGGGGGATTCTCGGCAAGCTACACCTTC
>TRBV30|.|TRBJ1-2|.
CAWSSGEYNYGYTF
TGTGCCTGGAGTTCGGGAGAATACAACTATGGCTACACCTTC
>TRBV4-2|few|TRBJ2-7|.
CASSQGAGVSYEQYF
TGTGCCAGCAGCCAAGGGGCAGGGGTATCCTACGAGCAGTACTTC
>TRBV28|.|TRBJ2-5|.
CASSYKLSPRTQYF
TGTGCCAGCAGTTACAAGTTGTCTCCCAGGACCCAGTACTTC
>TRBV2|.|TRBJ1-5|TRBD1
CASSADRVLNQPQHF
TGTGCCAGCAGCGCCGACAGGGTCCTCAATCAGCCCCAGCATTTT
>TRBV29-1|few|TRBJ2-7|.
CSVARLTRDEQYF
TGCAGCGTTGCCAGATTGACTAGGGACGAGCAGTACTTC
>TRBV4-1|.|TRBJ2-5|TRBD1
CASSQGVSGQGVKETQYF
TGCGCCAGCAGCCAAGGTGTATCAGGACAGGGGGTCAAAGAGACCCAGTACTTC
>TRBV11-2|.|TRBJ2-2|.
CASSLSTWEPNTGELFF
TGTGCCAGCAGCTTGTCCACCTGGGAGCCAAACACCGGGGAGCTGTTTTTT
>TRBV5-1|few|TRBJ1-4|TRBD1
CASSPGQGGSTNEKLFF
TGCGCCAGCAGCCCTGGACAGGGAGGATCAACTAATGAAAAACTGTTTTTT
>TRBV29-1|.|TRBJ1-1|.
CSVRTPNTEAFF
TGCAGCGTTCGGACACCCAACACTGAAGCTTTCTTT
>TRBV4-3|.|TRBJ2-1|.
CASSRELGGEQFF
TGCGCCAGCAGCCGGGAGCTAGGCGGTGAGCAGTTCTTC
>TRBV5-6|once|TRBJ2-5|TRBD1
CASSLDGTGKGETQYF
TGTGCCAGCAGCTTGGACGGGACAGGGAAGGGAGAGACCCAGTACTTC
>TRBV19|.|TRBJ2-5|TRBD1
CASSIDGTGGSQETQYF
TGTGCCAGTAGTATCGACGGGACAGGGGGAAGCCAAGAGACCCAGTACTTC
>TRBV5-4|.|TRBJ1-4|.
CASKGGGDEKLFF
TGTGCCAGCAAGGGCGGGGGCGATGAAAAACTGTTTTTT
>TRBV6-5|.|TRBJ1-1|TRBD1
CASHQGGTGEAFF
TGTGCCAGCCACCAGGGGGGTACAGGGGAAGCTTTCTTT
>TRBV14|.|TRBJ2-2|.
CASSQDYTGNNTGELFF
TGTGCCAGCAGCCAAGATTATACGGGGAACAACACCGGGGAGCTGTTTTTT
>TRBV27|.|TRBJ2-3|.
CASTRSSLDTQYF
TGTGCCAGCACAAGATCTTCCCTCGATACGCAGTATTTT
>TRBV5-6|.|TRBJ2-1|TRBD1
CASIKPGGSPYNEQFF
TGTGCCAGCATCAAACCAGGGGGCAGCCCCTACAATGAGCAGTTCTTC
>TRBV6-5|few|TRBJ1-5|.
CASSNQLDQPQHF
TGTGCCAGCAGTAATCAACTAGATCAGCCCCAGCATTTT
>TRBV30|.|TRBJ1-2|.
CAWSAGPNYGYTF
TGTGCCTGGAGTGCCGGCCCTAACTATGGCTACACCTTC
>TRBV30|.|TRBJ1-4|.
CAWSKEKLFF
TGTGCCTGGAGTAAGGAAAAACTGTTTTTT
>TRBV28|.|TRBJ2-1|TRBD2
CASSPGLAGGTRFF
TGTGCCAGCAGTCCGGGACTAGCGGGGGGTACGCGGTTCTTC
>TRBV13|.|TRBJ1-1|.
CASSLRTGGNTEAFF
TGTGCCAGCAGCTTAAGAACGGGGGGGAACACTGAAGCTTTCTTT
>TRBV29-1|.|TRBJ1-2|.
CSVEAGGYYGYTF
TGCAGCGTTGAAGCTGGGGGATACTATGGCTACACCTTC
>TRBV28|few|TRBJ2-3|TRBD2
CATLRGDRSTDTQYF
TGTGCCACTTTGCGGGGGGACCGCAGCACAGATACGCAGTATTTT
>TRBV30|few|TRBJ1-2|.
CAWSTGGRGYTF
TGTGCCTGGAGTACGGGGGGAAGAGGCTACACCTTC
>TRBV7-2|once|TRBJ2-2|.
CASSLDSGELFF
TGTGCCAGCAGCCTCGACTCCGGGGAGCTGTTTTTT
>TRBV30|.|TRBJ2-4|TRBD1
CAWKGAWGAKNIQYF
TGTGCCTGGAAGGGGGCCTGGGGTGCCAAAAACATTCAGTACTTC